This T cell receptor (beta chain) is drawn from a study of T cells in Graves' hyperthyroidism and ophthalmopathy. Turning to the study itself: Peripheral blood was taken when the disease was first diagnosed, before any treatment began.

Comment on this clonotype: The antigen is unknown.

The investigators amplified TCR beta CDR3 regions from RNA transcripts. HTBI primers were the set used in a first-round RT-PCR of the TCR CDR3. TCRdb re-derived calls from the multiplex PCR reads in MiXCR, one entry per CDR3 protein. The sample holds around 520,000 distinct CDR3 sequences, roughly a quarter seen once. Germline assignment: CDR1 DFQATT and CDR2 SNEGSKA (reference sequence). Trimming at V came to 6 bases and at J to 6 bases, leaving 8 bases not matched to a gene. This CDR3 is 13 amino acids long. Study-wide results and caveats: Ophthalmopathy was told apart from stable hyperthyroidism by a 13 V-J model.

This TCR came from a woman aged 25 to 45 with Graves' ophthalmopathy. The V and J genes are TRBV20-1 and TRBJ1-5, with 7 bases aligning to TRBD1. The specimen sequenced was blood. CDR3 residues: CSADDRVSQPQHF. DNA of the CDR3: TGCAGTGCGGACGACAGGGTCAGTCAGCCCCAGCATTTT.